This T cell receptor (beta chain) was recovered during a study of blood T cell repertoires in COVID-19 (dated by TCRdb to about 2020). In terms of the full investigation: Samples from collaborators originated in the United States, Italy and Spain and spanned both the acute and convalescent phases of COVID-19. The dataset comprised deeply sampled blood TCRbeta repertoires from subjects exposed to, actively infected with, or recovered from COVID-19. Where available, HLA class I and class II types were taken from metadata supplied by the sample provider and were not determined by assay-based typing. The samples were drawn from the first 160 participants of the ongoing ImmuneRACE study and from 1,254 subjects provided by 6 global collaborators. The prospective study material was composed of cDNA or gDNA derived from T cells, B-cell-depleted T cells, or PBMCs. Sample metadata almost always included a de-identified subject ID, COVID-19 status, age in years and sex. A freely available public database, intended as a resource for researchers studying the immune response to SARS-CoV-2, is where the repertoires were released.

In the prospective study, participants were roughly 18 to 95 years old, resided in approximately 22 geographic areas of the United States, and were enrolled through a virtual design. In the prospective study, cohorts were assigned on the basis of participant-reported clinical history obtained from a screening survey and a study questionnaire. For ImmuneRACE Cohort 3, a participant was defined as recovered based on two consecutive negative NP/OP PCR tests, clearance by a healthcare professional, or resolution of symptoms. Each participant in the prospective study had whole blood, serum and a nasopharyngeal or oropharyngeal swab collected by mobile phlebotomists. Participants in the prospective study had the option to provide additional blood draws and questionnaires over a roughly 2-month period. Before DNA extraction, blood samples from the prospective study were shipped at room temperature or frozen.

At the junction V is shortened by 1 base and J by 0 bases, with 15 bases in between. The cysteine opens and the phenylalanine closes a CDR3 of 18 amino acids. CDR3 DNA only is kept here, 54 bases in frame from base 1. From a lookup of the germline V gene (reference sequence), CDR1 and CDR2 are LNHNV and YYDKDF. This clone was found once. The antigen it recognizes is unknown. Per-base qualities were not stored, and no clone one base away is much larger. The immunoSEQ Assay, a bias-controlled multiplex PCR, was used to amplify TCRbeta CDR3 regions from genomic DNA. The original pipeline was this. The number of nucleated cells in each sample was estimated by amplification of reference gene primers within the assay. To quantify the absolute abundance of each unique TCRbeta CDR3 rearrangement, sequence reads were collapsed and filtered. For each sample, productive Simpson clonality was calculated as the square root of Simpson's diversity index across productive rearrangements. The immuneACCESS repertoire file appears here via TCRdb, limited to in-frame rearrangements. These files lack a portion of the clones; in checked studies, under half of the deficit traces to unresolved V genes, and the cause of the others is not known. D and trimming were read from the DNA, whereas the V and J calls and clone size are those reported in that table. The sample contains 150,000 to 200,000 clones, approximately 80% of them found a single time. The biggest ten clones account for 13% of the sample.

The paper as a whole reports these results and caveats: The quantity of clinical and demographic metadata differed by source and by participant and was supplied without curation.

The sample taken for sequencing was PBMCs or T cells enriched from blood (not recorded which). The rearranged segments are TRBV15 and TRBJ1-4; TRBD1 might be the D gene, on 6 matching bases. The TCR was taken from a woman between 55 and 75 years old who had recovered from COVID-19. Here the CDR3 is given as CATSRGTGSDPTNEKLFF. The base sequence is TGTGCCACCAGCAGAGGAACAGGGAGCGACCCAACTAATGAAAAACTGTTTTTT. Full variable domain (CDR3 extended with the reference TRBV15 and TRBJ1-4 proteins): DAMVIQNPRYQVTQFGKPVTLSCSQTLNHNVMYWYQQKSSQAPKLLFHYYDKDFNNEADTPDNFQSRRPNTSFCFLDIRSPGLGDTAMYLCATSRGTGSDPTNEKLFFGSGTQLSVL.